Listed here is a single T cell receptor beta chain. Its specificity is unknown. These data belong to a study of cytomegalovirus exposure and HLA in healthy donors. Germline CDR1 reads SGHDT; CDR2 reads YYEEEE. The CDR3 length is 13 residues. Trimming cost V 3 bases and J 0 bases, with 6 bases left between them. Primers: 60 Vbeta forward and 13 Jbeta reverse. Sequenced by immunoSEQ multiplex PCR; TCRdb stores in-frame clones only, minus some. In the table there are about 200,000 clones, about 83% of which are singletons. Points from the study as a whole: Confirmation was obtained in vitro that a few CMV-associated chains are specific for CMV antigens.

This TCR derives from a man aged 40-49 years in good health and CMV-seropositive. The chain uses TRBV5-6 and TRBJ1-2; no clear D gene. The sample was PBMCs. CDR3: CASSWTSNYGYTF. The DNA of the CDR3 is TGTGCCAGCAGCTGGACTTCTAACTATGGCTACACCTTC.